This T cell receptor beta chain comes out of a study of T cells in Graves' hyperthyroidism and ophthalmopathy. On the study more broadly: Once the initial diagnosis was made, peripheral blood was obtained before any treatment.

This clonotype was seen many times. Regions amplified from RNA transcripts were the TCR beta CDR3 regions. A set of HTBI primers served as the primers for a first-round RT-PCR of the TCR CDR3. One entry per CDR3 protein results from TCRdb running MiXCR on the multiplex PCR reads. In the table there are around 450,000 distinct CDR3 sequences, roughly an eighth of which are singletons. The sequenced sample consisted of blood. The receptor comes from a woman under 30 with Graves' hyperthyroidism.

Written as DNA, the CDR3 is TGTGCCAGCAGTTTACCCCTTCCCAGGGACAGGGGGCTCTACGAGCAGTACTTC. Its translation is CASSLPLPRDRGLYEQYF. The J gene is TRBJ2-7, the V gene TRBV28, with 12 bases matching TRBD1. Germline assignment: CDR1 MDHEN and CDR2 SYDVKM. The CDR3 runs 18 residues. V lost 2 bases, J lost 3 bases, and 11 bases stayed unmatched.